The clone carrying this T cell receptor (beta chain) was seen a few times. Naive CD8 cells were CD45RO-negative, positively selected for CCR7, excluding terminally differentiated effector memory CD45RA+ cells. Adults of Caucasian background living in Nashville, Tennessee made up all donors. The data stem from a study of shared clonotypes between healthy human individuals. The repertoire was sequenced with immunoSEQ multiplex PCR; TCRdb's copy has only in-frame clones and lacks some. This table holds roughly 590,000 clones, around 95% found once. The CDR3 runs 11 residues. Trimming cost V 10 bases and J 4 bases, with 10 bases left between them. CDR1 SNHLY and CDR2 FYNNEI come from the germline V gene.

Sequenced input: naive CD8+ T cells sorted from blood. The V gene is TRBV2, the J gene TRBJ1-1, with D perhaps matching TRBD1 (5 bases). This TCR came from a woman aged 30 to 39 in good health. The CDR3: CATLGGTEAFF. The CDR3 DNA is TGTGCCACGCTGGGGGGCACTGAAGCTTTCTTT.